What follows are 9 T cell receptor beta chains derived from one specimen sequenced in a study of control samples from healthy donors and cancer patients. Sequencing used immunoSEQ multiplex PCR; TCRdb keeps in-frame clones, though not all of them. The sample has 160,000 or so clones, roughly 94% seen once. Specimen: PBMCs. These receptors all stem from a man in his sixties with colorectal cancer.

V usage is TRBV27 and J usage is TRBJ2-7; D is unclear. CDR3 size: 13 residues. Germline CDR1 MNHEY, CDR2 SMNVEV (reference sequence). The ends were cut back, 3 bases at V and 2 bases at J, with 8 bases in the middle. The DNA for the CDR3 is TGTGCCAGCAGTTTTGGCCGTACCTACGAGCAGTACTTC. It codes for CASSFGRTYEQYF.

The chain uses TRBV3-1 (or the pseudogene TRBV3-2) and TRBJ2-7; no clear D gene. Germline assignment: CDR1 LGHDT and CDR2 YNNKEL (reference sequence). This CDR3 is built from 11 residues. V lost 5 bases and J lost 5, with 7 bases in between. CDR3 nucleotide sequence: TGTGCCAGCAGCGTGTCCCACGAGCAGTACTTC. Protein product: CASSVSHEQYF.

V is TRBV12-3 or TRBV12-4 and J is TRBJ2-5, with D perhaps matching TRBD2 (5 bases). V was shortened by 6 bases and J by 9 bases, with 11 bases between the two germline ends. The CDR3 runs 11 residues. The CDR3 is CASRHAEAQYF. DNA for the CDR3: TGTGCCAGCAGGCACGCGGAGGCCCAGTACTTC.

The chain has TRBV5-1 and TRBJ1-4; 10 bases are a match to TRBD1. Germline trimming cut 3 bases from V and 8 bases from J; bases unmatched to any gene: 7. The CDR3 loop spans 15 amino acids. In germline, CDR1 is SGHRS, CDR2 YFSETQ. CDR3 protein: CASSSPGQGSEKLFF. Written as DNA, the CDR3 is TGCGCCAGCAGCTCCCCGGGACAGGGGAGCGAAAAACTGTTTTTT. The whole variable domain, remainder taken from reference TRBV5-1 and TRBJ1-4, is KAGVTQTPRYLIKTRGQQVTLSCSPISGHRSVSWYQQTPGQGLQFLFEYFSETQRNKGNFPGRFSGRQFSNSRSEMNVSTLELGDSALYLCASSSPGQGSEKLFFGSGTQLSVL.

The chain combines TRBV27 with TRBJ2-7; D is perhaps TRBD2 (6 bases). Germline assignment: CDR1 MNHEY and CDR2 SMNVEV (reference sequence). CDR3 length: 16 residues. V was clipped by 5 bases and J by 8 bases, with 25 bases between them. CDR3 DNA: TGTGCCAGCAGTCCTGATGGGGGGACCCTGAGGGCGAAGCAGTACTTC. Amino acid sequence: CASSPDGGTLRAKQYF.

CDR3 residues: CASSQDLTSGNYEQYF. The CDR3 DNA is TGCGCCAGCAGCCAAGATCTTACTAGCGGGAACTACGAGCAGTACTTC. The chain carries TRBV4-3 and TRBJ2-7; TRBD2 matches 10 bases. The V gene's germline CDR1 is LGHNA and CDR2 YSLEER. CDR3 size: 16 residues. The V gene end was trimmed by 0 bases and the J gene end by 3 bases; junction bases not matched to a gene: 5.

This chain joins TRBV27 and TRBJ1-5; tentatively, D is TRBD1 (5 bases). Germline V CDR1 and CDR2: MNHEY, SMNVEV (reference sequence). The CDR3 runs to 13 residues. The V end lost 4 bases, the J end lost 7 bases, and 11 bases lay between the germline ends. Here the CDR3 DNA reads TGTGCCAGCAGTTGGGACTTGAGGCAGCCCCAGCATTTT. Translation: CASSWDLRQPQHF.

This CDR3 reads CASRRFRDGKNIQYF. The CDR3 nucleotides read TGTGCCAGCAGACGTTTTCGGGACGGTAAAAACATTCAGTACTTC. The chain employs TRBV6-5 and TRBJ2-4, with D perhaps given as TRBD1 or TRBD2 (5 bases each). This CDR3 region has 15 residues. From germline, CDR1 is MNHEY and CDR2 SVGAGI. V was trimmed by 6 bases and J by 4 bases, leaving 16 bases between them.

This chain uses TRBV6-1 with TRBJ1-2; D is possibly TRBD1 (5 bases). The length of the CDR3 is 14 residues. Germline CDR1 reads MNHNS; CDR2 reads SASEGT. V shed 0 bases and J shed 3 bases, with 8 bases lying between them. The CDR3 loop is CASSEAQVDYGYTF. The DNA for the CDR3 is TGTGCCAGCAGTGAAGCACAGGTCGACTATGGCTACACCTTC.